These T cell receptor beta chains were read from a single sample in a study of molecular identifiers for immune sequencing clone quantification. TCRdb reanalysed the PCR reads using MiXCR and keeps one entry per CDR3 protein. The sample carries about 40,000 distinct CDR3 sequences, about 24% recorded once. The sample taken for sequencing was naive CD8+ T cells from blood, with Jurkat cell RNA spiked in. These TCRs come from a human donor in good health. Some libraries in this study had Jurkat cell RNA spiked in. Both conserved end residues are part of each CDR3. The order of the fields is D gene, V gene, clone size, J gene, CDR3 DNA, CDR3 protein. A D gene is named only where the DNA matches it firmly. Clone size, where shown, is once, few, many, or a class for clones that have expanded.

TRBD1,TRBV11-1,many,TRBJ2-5,TGTGCCAGCAGCTTAGCGGAGAGGGGGCGAGAGACCCAGTACTTC,CASSLAERGRETQYF
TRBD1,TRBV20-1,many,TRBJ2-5,TGCAGTGCTAGAAAACAGGGGTACCAAGAGACCCAGTACTTC,CSARKQGYQETQYF
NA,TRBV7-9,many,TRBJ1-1,TGTGCCAGCAGCTTTCAGGGAAAGAACACTGAAGCTTTCTTT,CASSFQGKNTEAFF
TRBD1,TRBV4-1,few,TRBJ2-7,TGCGCCAGCAGCCATCCGGGACAGGGCATCGACGAGCAGTACTTC,CASSHPGQGIDEQYF
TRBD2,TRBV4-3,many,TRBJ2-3,TGCGCCAGCAGCCAAGAGGGGAGGCGGGGGTCGGGCACAGATACGCAGTATTTT,CASSQEGRRGSGTDTQYF
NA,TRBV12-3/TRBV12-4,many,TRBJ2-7,TGTGCCAGCAGTTATCAGGGATACGAGCAGTACTTC,CASSYQGYEQYF
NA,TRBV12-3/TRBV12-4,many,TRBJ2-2,TGTGCCAGCTGGGGTTACACCGGGGAGCTGTTTTTT,CASWGYTGELFF
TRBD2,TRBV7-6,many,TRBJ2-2,TGTGCCAGCAGCTTAGATCAACTAGCGGGGGCCGGGGAGCTGTTTTTT,CASSLDQLAGAGELFF
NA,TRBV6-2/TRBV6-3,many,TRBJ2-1,TGTGCCAGCAGCCTTGGTGGAGGGGGCCGGGATGAGCAGTTCTTC,CASSLGGGGRDEQFF
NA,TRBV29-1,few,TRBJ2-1,TGCAGCGTTGTTCCCCTGGGCAATGAGCAGTTCTTC,CSVVPLGNEQFF
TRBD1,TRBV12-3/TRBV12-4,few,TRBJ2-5,TGTGCCAGCAGTTTTTGGGGACAGGGTAAAGAGACCCAGTACTTC,CASSFWGQGKETQYF
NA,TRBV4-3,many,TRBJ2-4,TGCGCCAGCAGCCAAGATATCGCGGGCGGGGTGCTCAGGGCCATTCAGTACTTC,CASSQDIAGGVLRAIQYF
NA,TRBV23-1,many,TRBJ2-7,TGCGCCAGCAGTCTATGGGACACTACCTACGAGCAGTACTTC,CASSLWDTTYEQYF
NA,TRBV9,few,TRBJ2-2,TGTGCCAGCAGCGTAGCTTATATGGGCCCTCAATCCGGGGAGCTGTTTTTT,CASSVAYMGPQSGELFF
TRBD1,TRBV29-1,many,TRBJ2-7,TGCAGCGTTGAAGATCGGGGCAGGGGGTACGAGCAGTACTTC,CSVEDRGRGYEQYF
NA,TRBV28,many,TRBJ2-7,TGTGCCAGCAGTTTAGAGGGGAACTCCTACGAGCAGTACTTC,CASSLEGNSYEQYF
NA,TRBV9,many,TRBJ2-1,TGTGCCAGCAGCGAGGGGGGGGAAAATGAGCAGTTCTTC,CASSEGGENEQFF
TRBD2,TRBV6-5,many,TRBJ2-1,TGTGCCAGCAGTGCCGGGACTAGCGCCTACAATGAGCAGTTCTTC,CASSAGTSAYNEQFF
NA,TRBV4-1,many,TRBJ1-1,TGCGCCAGCAGCCAATCCAACCACCTCCTGGGGACTGAAGCTTTCTTT,CASSQSNHLLGTEAFF
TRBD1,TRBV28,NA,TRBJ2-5,TGTGCCAGCAGTCCGCTTGAGATGACAGGGGGCTCGGAGACCCAGTACTTC,CASSPLEMTGGSETQYF
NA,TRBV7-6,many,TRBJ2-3,TGTGCCAGCAGCTCGTGGACTAGCACAGATACGCAGTATTTT,CASSSWTSTDTQYF
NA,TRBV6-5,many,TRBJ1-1,TGTGCCAGCAGTTACGCGGCCGGCACTGAAGCTTTCTTT,CASSYAAGTEAFF
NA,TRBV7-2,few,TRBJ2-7,TGTGCCAGCAGCTTATACCGACTACCTGGGTACGAGCAGTACTTC,CASSLYRLPGYEQYF
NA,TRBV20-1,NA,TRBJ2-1,TGCAGTGCTAGCGAGGGACTCCTCTCCAATGAGCAGTTCTTC,CSASEGLLSNEQFF
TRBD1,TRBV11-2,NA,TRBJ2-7,TGTGCCAGCAGCTCCCCTACCGGGGACAGGGCCCCCTACGAGCAGTACTTC,CASSSPTGDRAPYEQYF
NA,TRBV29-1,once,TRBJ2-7,TGCAGCGGGTCGTGTGGAACCTCCTCCGAGCAGTACTTC,CSGSCGTSSEQYF
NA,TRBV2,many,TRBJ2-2,TGTGCCAGCAGTGAAACAGGGAACACCGGGGAGCTGTTTTTT,CASSETGNTGELFF
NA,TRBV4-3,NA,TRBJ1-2,TGCGCCAGCGGCCAAGAAGTAAGGGGAATAAACTATGGCTACACCTTC,CASGQEVRGINYGYTF
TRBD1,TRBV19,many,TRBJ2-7,TGTGCCAGTAGTCCCGGGACAGCCTACGAGCAGTACTTC,CASSPGTAYEQYF
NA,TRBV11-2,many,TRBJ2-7,TGTGCCAGCAGCTTAGGTCGCGAGCAGTACTTC,CASSLGREQYF
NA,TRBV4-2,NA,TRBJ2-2,TGTGCCAGCAGCCAAGGTACAGGAGCTTCGAACACCGGGGAGCTGTTTTTT,CASSQGTGASNTGELFF
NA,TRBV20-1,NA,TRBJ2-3,TGCAGTGCTACGGAAGGCGCGGGGCCCTCAGATACGCAGTATTTT,CSATEGAGPSDTQYF
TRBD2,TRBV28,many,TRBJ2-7,TGTGCCAGCAGTGAGATTCTAGCGGGAGCTCAGGACGAGCAGTACTTC,CASSEILAGAQDEQYF
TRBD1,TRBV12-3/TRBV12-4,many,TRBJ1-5,TGTGCCAGCAGTTTGTCGGCAGGGGGGTATCAGCCCCAGCATTTT,CASSLSAGGYQPQHF
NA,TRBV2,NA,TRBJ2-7,TGTGCCAGCATGAGGTACTACGAGCAGTACTTC,CASMRYYEQYF
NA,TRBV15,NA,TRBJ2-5,TGTGCCACCACCCATAGTACAGATGAGACCCAGTACTTC,CATTHSTDETQYF
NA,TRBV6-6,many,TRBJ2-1,TGTGCCAGCAGTTACTTCGAACGGCGGGAAAAGGACTTTGATGAGCAGTTCTTC,CASSYFERREKDFDEQFF
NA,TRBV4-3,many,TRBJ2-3,TGCGCCAGCAGCCAAGATCAGGGAACAGATACGCAGTATTTT,CASSQDQGTDTQYF
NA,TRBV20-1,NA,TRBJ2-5,TGCAGTGGGCCCGGAGCTCAAGAGCCCCAGTACTTC,CSGPGAQEPQYF
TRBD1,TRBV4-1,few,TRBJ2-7,TGCGCCAGCAGCCAAGAACCCGGGACAGTTAGCTCCTACGAGCAGTACTTC,CASSQEPGTVSSYEQYF
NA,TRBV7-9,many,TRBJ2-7,TGTGCCAGCTCCTCGAGGACAGGCTTTATTACTAGCGGAACACCCGGAACCTACGAGCAGTACTTC,CASSSRTGFITSGTPGTYEQYF
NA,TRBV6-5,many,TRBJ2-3,TGTGCCAGCATCGGCAGCTCTAGCACAGATACGCAGTATTTT,CASIGSSSTDTQYF